The 32 T cell receptor beta chains below come from one sample, sequenced in a study of post-analysis software for immune sequencing data. Their cognate antigens are unknown. Study outcomes and limitations: In patients, TRBV5-6, TRBV5-1 and TRBV20-1 belonged to five TRBV segments found more frequently than in controls.

Every TCR beta cDNA library bore unique molecular identifiers. TCRdb fed the PCR reads into MiXCR, producing one record per CDR3 protein. The sample carries some 690,000 distinct CDR3 sequences, 30% recorded once. The specimen was blood. The receptors shown here come from a girl aged 10-17 years with multiple sclerosis.

This clonotype was counted only a few times. This chain uses TRBV3-1 with TRBJ2-3, with 8 bases fitting TRBD2. Per germline, CDR1 LGHDT and CDR2 YNNKEL (reference sequence). The CDR3 runs 15 residues. V was pared by 3 bases and J by 5 bases, with 7 bases of the junction left unmatched. CDR3 DNA: TGTGCCAGCAGCCAGATCGGGGGGGCTGGAGATACGCAGTATTTT. This translates into CASSQIGGAGDTQYF.

This clonotype was seen at least ten times. The J gene is TRBJ2-6, the V gene TRBV15; D may correspond to TRBD1 or TRBD2 (5 bases each). V was trimmed by 0 bases and J by 2 bases, leaving 8 bases between them. This CDR3 region has 16 residues. Germline lookup yields CDR1 LNHNV and CDR2 YYDKDF (reference sequence). The CDR3, as DNA: TGTGCCACCAGCAGAGATCCGGGGCCTGGGGCCAACGTCCTGACTTTC. This translates into CATSRDPGPGANVLTF.

This clonotype came up many times. The rearrangement uses TRBV12-3 or TRBV12-4 and TRBJ2-7; 7 nucleotides line up with TRBD2. Trimming at V came to 10 bases and at J to 3 bases, leaving 3 bases not matched to a gene. The CDR3 is made up of 11 amino acids. The CDR3: CAIGRGYEQYF. The DNA of the CDR3 is TGTGCCATAGGGAGGGGCTACGAGCAGTACTTC.

V and J are TRBV20-1 and TRBJ2-3; 10 nucleotides line up with TRBD2. V lost 0 bases and J lost 6; bases outside the gene matches: 6. In germline, CDR1 is DFQATT, CDR2 SNEGSKA (reference sequence). The CDR3 loop spans 15 amino acids. DNA of the CDR3: TGCAGTGCTAGAGATATTCTAGCGGGAGCCGATACGCAGTATTTT. This translates into CSARDILAGADTQYF.

A word on this clonotype: An end of the junction differs from the germline gene, which may be a read error. The chain employs TRBV28 and TRBJ2-5, with TRBD2 matching 7 bases. CDR3 size: 15 residues. Germline CDR1 is MDHEN and CDR2 is SYDVKM. CDR3 protein: CANSLREGSQETQYF. The DNA for the CDR3 is TGTGCCAACAGTTTAAGGGAGGGGTCTCAAGAGACCCAGTACTTC.

This clonotype was picked up a small number of times. The chain couples TRBV28 to TRBJ2-5, with D tentatively TRBD1 or TRBD2 (6 bases each). In germline, CDR1 is MDHEN, CDR2 SYDVKM. Trimming took off 5 bases at V and 5 bases at J, with 15 bases between the two ends. This CDR3 contains 14 residues. As DNA, the CDR3 is TGTGCCAGCAGTCCCCATCGGAGGGGGGAGACCCAGTACTTC. It specifies CASSPHRRGETQYF.

This clonotype was observed a handful of times. J is TRBJ2-2 and V is TRBV10-3; 8 bases match TRBD2. J lost 6 bases, V lost 5 bases, and 11 bases had no gene match. Germline lookup yields CDR1 ENHRY and CDR2 SYGVKD. The CDR3 consists of 16 residues. CDR3 region: CAISPTTAGGPGELFF. The CDR3, as DNA: TGTGCCATCAGTCCTACGACGGCGGGGGGTCCCGGGGAGCTGTTTTTT.

A remark on this clonotype: A junction end diverges from the germline sequence, so it may reflect a read error. The chain links TRBV5-8 to TRBJ1-5, with D possibly matching TRBD1 (6 bases). CDR1 is SGHTS and CDR2 is YDEGEE in the germline V gene. The CDR3 is 13 amino acids. CDR3 residues: CASTPRGNQLQHF. As DNA, the CDR3 is TGTGCCAGCACCCCCAGGGGTAATCAGCTCCAGCATTTT.

The table lists this clonotype with a few counts. The chain is built from TRBV10-3 and TRBJ2-7; unclear D gene. The CDR3 totals 15 residues. CDR1 is ENHRY, CDR2 SYGVKD, per germline. V lost 2 bases to trimming and J lost 3 bases, with 14 bases between them. The CDR3 DNA follows: TGTGCCATCAGTGAGGGACGGATCCCGTTCTACGAGCAGTACTTC. Protein: CAISEGRIPFYEQYF.

The gene calls are TRBV27 and TRBJ2-7, with 8 bases lining up with TRBD2. The length of the CDR3 is 15 residues. With V trimmed by 5 bases and J by 4 bases, 10 bases remained unmatched. The germline CDR1 and CDR2 sequences are MNHEY and SMNVEV (reference sequence). CDR3 sequence: CASSPHTGLAYEQYF. The CDR3, as DNA: TGTGCCAGCAGTCCCCACACTGGACTAGCTTACGAGCAGTACTTC.

The genes are TRBV2 and TRBJ2-3, with D perhaps being TRBD1 or TRBD2 (5 bases each). The V gene lost 4 bases and the J gene lost 1 base, with 12 bases spanning the gap. Germline V gene lookup returns CDR1 SNHLY and CDR2 FYNNEI. The CDR3 runs to 15 residues. The CDR3 nucleotides are TGTGCCAGCAGTGCGGGGACGGCGGGCACAGATACGCAGTATTTT. Protein: CASSAGTAGTDTQYF.

The gene calls are TRBV6-6 and TRBJ2-7, with unresolved D. V lost 0 bases and J lost 3, with 12 bases in between. CDR1 MNHNY and CDR2 SVGAGI come from the germline V gene (reference sequence). This CDR3 is 15 amino acids long. As DNA, the CDR3 is TGTGCCAGCAGTTACTCTATCAGCCAGAACTACGAGCAGTACTTC. Its protein product is CASSYSISQNYEQYF.

This clonotype has just a few counts. The chain links TRBV6-5 to TRBJ2-2; 12 nucleotides line up with TRBD1. CDR1 and CDR2 from the germline V gene are MNHEY and SVGAGI. V gave up 4 bases and J gave up 3 bases; unmatched junction bases: 9. CDR3 size: 18 residues. The CDR3 reads CASSFGTGGISDTGELFF. DNA of the CDR3: TGTGCCAGCAGTTTCGGGACAGGGGGCATATCGGACACCGGGGAGCTGTTTTTT.

The chain has TRBV5-1 and TRBJ2-3; TRBD2 aligns across 8 bases. V shed 5 bases, J shed 7 bases, and the junction held 9 bases outside the gene matches. The CDR3 runs 14 residues. Germline V CDR1 and CDR2: SGHRS, YFSETQ. The CDR3 is CASSLAGLRNTQYF. Written as DNA, the CDR3 is TGCGCCAGCAGTTTAGCGGGGTTGAGGAATACGCAGTATTTT.

The rearrangement links TRBV5-1 to TRBJ1-4; 7 bases line up with TRBD1. The germline CDR1 and CDR2 sequences are SGHRS and YFSETQ. This CDR3 has 14 amino acids. After removal of 5 bases from V and 9 bases from J, the junction contained 10 bases not matched to a gene. The DNA for the CDR3 is TGCGCCAGCAGGGAACAGGGGAGAGGGAAAAAACTGTTTTTT. Translating it yields CASREQGRGKKLFF.

The chain uses TRBV6-6 and TRBJ2-5; the D gene is possibly TRBD1 (5 bases). Germline-derived CDR1 and CDR2 are MNHNY and SVGAGI (reference sequence). The CDR3 loop spans 13 amino acids. V lost 6 bases and J lost 5, with 13 bases in between. The CDR3 spells CASRHGHPETQYF. CDR3 DNA sequence: TGTGCCAGCAGACACGGACACCCGGAGACCCAGTACTTC.

Only a few counts were recorded for this clonotype. At one end the junction does not follow the germline gene, possibly because of a read error. V gene TRBV7-2 combines with J gene TRBJ2-6; D is perhaps TRBD1 (5 bases). The CDR3 runs to 16 residues. Germline CDR1 reads SGHTA; CDR2 reads FQGNSA. CDR3 bases: TGTGCCAGCAGCCTTAGTGCCAGCTCTGGGGCCAACGTCCGGACTTTC. This gives the protein CASSLSASSGANVRTF.

The chain employs TRBV6-2 or TRBV6-3 and TRBJ2-6, with TRBD2 as a possible D gene (6 bases). V lost 0 bases and J 3 bases, leaving 18 bases between the germline ends. This CDR3 region has 19 residues. Germline CDR1 MNHEY, CDR2 SVGEGT. The CDR3 loop is CASSYSRRDGTFGANVLTF. CDR3 nucleotides: TGTGCCAGCAGTTACTCTCGGCGAGACGGGACTTTTGGGGCCAACGTCCTGACTTTC.

This clonotype was seen a few times. The V gene is TRBV20-1, the J gene TRBJ2-7; 8 bases align to TRBD1. After removal of 6 bases from V and 5 bases from J, the junction contained 12 bases not matched to a gene. The CDR3 is 14 residues long. Germline V CDR1 and CDR2: DFQATT, SNEGSKA (reference sequence). The CDR3 region has the DNA TGCAGTGCCTCGATACCGACAGGGGCCCACGAGCAGTACTTC. Protein sequence: CSASIPTGAHEQYF.

The table lists this clonotype with a few counts. The V gene is TRBV20-1, the J gene TRBJ2-5; no definite D call. V shed 3 bases and J shed 4 bases, with 6 bases lying between them. This CDR3 spans 11 amino acids. CDR1 and CDR2 from the germline V gene are DFQATT and SNEGSKA (reference sequence). This chain's CDR3 is CSARVLETQYF. CDR3 DNA: TGCAGTGCTAGGGTTTTAGAGACCCAGTACTTC.

This clonotype occurred a few times. The rearrangement links TRBV4-2 to TRBJ1-4; 8 bases are a match to TRBD1. Per the germline V gene, CDR1 is LGHNA and CDR2 is YNFKEQ. V was clipped by 0 bases and J by 13 bases; unmatched bases: 10. CDR3 length: 15 residues. The CDR3 nucleotides are TGTGCCAGCAGCCAAGATAGGGGACAGGCGGAGGGACTGTTTTTT. Its translation is CASSQDRGQAEGLFF.

This clonotype was detected a few times. The chain employs TRBV12-3 or TRBV12-4 and TRBJ1-1, with D perhaps matching TRBD1 (5 bases). The CDR3 has 14 residues. V was trimmed by 10 bases and J by 0 bases, leaving 15 bases between them. DNA for the CDR3: TGTGCCACAACTCGACAGTTAATGAACACTGAAGCTTTCTTT. This gives the protein CATTRQLMNTEAFF.

The chain uses TRBV4-1 and TRBJ1-2, with D possibly being TRBD1 (5 bases). This CDR3 has 12 amino acids. The germline V gene has CDR1 MGHRA and CDR2 YSYEKL. Trimming cost V 8 bases and J 10 bases, with 17 bases left between them. CDR3 amino acids: CASGTHGAAYTF. The CDR3 nucleotides read TGCGCCAGCGGGACCCATGGGGCAGCCTACACCTTC.

The V gene is TRBV27, the J gene TRBJ2-1; the D gene is possibly TRBD2 (7 bases). The CDR3 is made up of 16 amino acids. Germline loops: CDR1 MNHEY, CDR2 SMNVEV (reference sequence). Trimming pared 5 bases from V and 7 bases from J, leaving 21 bases between. The CDR3 is CASSPPGERGMNEQFF. As DNA, the CDR3 is TGTGCCAGCAGTCCCCCAGGGGAGCGGGGCATGAATGAGCAGTTCTTC.

The V and J genes are TRBV29-1 and TRBJ2-5; D is unclear. The V end lost 4 bases, the J end lost 3 bases, and 9 bases lay between the germline ends. This CDR3 comprises 12 residues. Germline V lookup: CDR1 SQVTM, CDR2 ANQGSEA. CDR3 sequence (DNA): TGCAGCGTTGGTTTGGATGAAGAGACCCAGTACTTC. This codes for CSVGLDEETQYF.

The chain links TRBV4-3 to TRBJ2-1; 7 bases agree with TRBD1. With 2 bases clipped from V and 8 bases from J, the junction kept 6 bases outside the gene matches. This CDR3 has 14 residues. CDR1 is LGHNA and CDR2 is YSLEER in the germline V gene. The CDR3 reads CASSQQTGCDEQFF. DNA of the CDR3: TGCGCCAGCAGCCAACAGACAGGGTGCGATGAGCAGTTCTTC.

J is TRBJ1-5 and V is TRBV4-3; 8 nucleotides align to TRBD1. Losses at the gene ends were 8 bases for V and 0 bases for J; bases not matched to a gene: 6. From germline, CDR1 is LGHNA and CDR2 YSLEER. CDR3 length: 15 residues. CDR3 sequence reads: CASGQGVNSNQPQHF. The CDR3 DNA follows: TGCGCCAGCGGACAGGGAGTTAATAGCAATCAGCCCCAGCATTTT.

This clonotype was found a few times. V gene TRBV7-9 combines with J gene TRBJ2-3, with 8 bases matching TRBD2. V shed 3 bases, J shed 1 base, and the junction held 9 bases outside the gene matches. The CDR3 loop spans 17 amino acids. Germline V CDR1 and CDR2: SEHNR, FQNEAQ (reference sequence). CDR3 residues: CASSLPGGAPGTDTQYF. The CDR3 DNA is TGTGCCAGCAGCTTGCCGGGGGGGGCTCCGGGCACAGATACGCAGTATTTT.

The genes are TRBV5-6 and TRBJ2-3; possibly TRBD1 or TRBD2 for D (5 bases each). Germline V gives CDR1 SGHDT, CDR2 YYEEEE. The CDR3 loop spans 14 amino acids. The V gene lost 3 bases and the J gene lost 7 bases, with 15 bases spanning the gap. The CDR3 DNA sequence: TGTGCCAGCAGCTCCCGTTCTGGGGGTAATACGCAGTATTTT. Protein product: CASSSRSGGNTQYF.

There are a few counts of this clonotype. J is TRBJ1-2 and V is TRBV29-1; a weak D match, TRBD1 (5 bases). There are 16 residues in the CDR3. CDR1 SQVTM and CDR2 ANQGSEA come from the germline V gene. With 4 bases removed from V and 8 bases from J, the gap between germline ends came to 26 bases. CDR3 bases: TGCAGCGTTGGGGGCCTCTTCCTCGCGGGGGATAAGGGCTACACCTTC. Translated: CSVGGLFLAGDKGYTF.

This clonotype was picked up a small number of times. The genes are TRBV9 and TRBJ1-2; D gene unclear. Germline values: CDR1 SGDLS, CDR2 YYNGEE. The germline V and J ends were trimmed by 5 bases and 8 bases, with 13 bases remaining between them. CDR3 length equals 12 residues. CDR3 nucleotide sequence: TGTGCCAGCAGGAGAAGCTCGGGGGGCTACACCTTC. Translation: CASRRSSGGYTF.

The CDR3 sequence is CSVRQGNEKLFF. CDR3 sequence (DNA): TGCAGCGTCCGACAGGGAAATGAAAAACTGTTTTTT. V usage is TRBV29-1 and J usage is TRBJ1-4; 7 nucleotides align to TRBD1. V lost 6 bases and J lost 5; bases outside the gene matches: 3. Germline assignment: CDR1 SQVTM and CDR2 ANQGSEA. The CDR3 is 12 amino acids.